This record covers a single TCR beta chain. The antigen is not known. This specimen comes from a study of cytomegalovirus exposure and HLA in healthy donors. On the study more broadly: Out of 150 million to 200 million T cells, an earlier analysis found about 100 million unique TCR beta sequences in total.

From germline, CDR1 is LNHDA and CDR2 SQIVND (reference sequence). This CDR3 spans 19 amino acids. Trimming left V 3 bases short and J 0 bases short, with 21 bases between. It was healthy bone marrow donors who served as donors. The study, taken as a whole, reports: The study labeled 150 to 200 TCR beta chains cytomegalovirus-associated.

The PCR made use of 60 Vbeta and 13 Jbeta primers. The method was immunoSEQ multiplex PCR; TCRdb's version includes in-frame clones alone and lacks a portion of them. Of about 120,000 clones listed, 55% to 65% are singletons. The J gene is TRBJ1-5, the V gene TRBV19, with a possible D match to TRBD1 (6 bases). Sequenced sample: PBMCs. This clonotype originated in a man in his forties or fifties in good health and CMV-seropositive. The CDR3 coding sequence is TGTGCCAGTAGTATGATTATCCACAGGGAACCCATTAGCAATCAGCCCCAGCATTTT. Its translation is CASSMIIHREPISNQPQHF.